The entry that follows covers one TCR beta chain sequence. The clone's antigen remains unknown. Base qualities were left out, and no much larger clone turns up one base away. The data were obtained in a study of shared clonotypes between healthy human individuals (dated by TCRdb to the early 2020s). Turning to the overall study: The cohort included a few men and a couple of women between 18 and 49 years of age. Per donor, three plates each were used for CD4 naive and CD4 memory, two for CD8 naive, and one for CD8 memory. The study deeply sequenced blood TCR repertoires of about 5 healthy adults to estimate repertoire size and the extent of clonotype sharing between individuals. Libraries were prepared and TCR repertoires were sequenced by different laboratories using diverse techniques, in order to increase sequencing depth and limit assay-specific biases. Each donor's leukapheresis produced roughly between roughly 0.85 and 9.5 billion PBMCs. On the study overall, not on this receptor specifically: The small number of donors limited the genetic and exposure-history diversity represented. Pairwise subsampling led to the expectation that sequencing depth would affect the degree of clonotype sharing among donors. Only blood was sampled, and tissue TCR repertoires likely differ from those in blood. When a handful of donors were compared, the shared fraction of clonotypes was about 5.5% for naive CD4, about 4% for naive CD8, more than 2% for memory CD4, and around 0.37% for memory CD8. Higher generation probabilities were observed for clonotypes shared by all four sorted-subset donors than for non-shared clonotypes. Naive subsets generally had larger estimated clonotype richness than memory subsets. Rarefaction of sorted-subset datasets indicated incomplete sequencing despite the large sequencing depth.

V gives up 4 bases and J gives up 10 bases, and the segment between their germline ends measures 17 bases. Taken from cysteine to phenylalanine, the CDR3 has 14 residues. The retained sequence is limited to the CDR3, 42 bases, with the frame set at the first base. The germline V gene (reference sequence) yields MNHEY for CDR1 and SMNVEV for CDR2. Using the deep immunoSEQ assay, TCR CDR3 regions were amplified from genomic DNA by multiplex PCR. Genomic DNA extracted from each cell subset was distributed evenly over all wells of several immunoSEQ 96-well plates, and each plate served as one replicate. Each replicate PCR for sorted subsets received about 180 ng genomic DNA, equal to tens of thousands of T cell genomes. Purified libraries were quantified with a Qubit 3.0 fluorometer, sized on a Bioanalyzer 2100, and re-quantified with the KAPA Library Quantification kit. Each immunoSEQ 96-well plate was sequenced on its own single-read 150-cycle Illumina NextSeq 550 flow cell. For the original study's pipeline: The immunoSEQ output contained only junctional sequences without quality scores, so filtering could not match that applied to full-length reads. Sequences were annotated with PyIR, a Python wrapper for IgBLAST v1.9, using IMGT germline references to assign V/J genes and CDR3. Reads were filtered out if the reads had weak V/J assignments (E-value above 1e-6), no CDR3, stop codons, out-of-frame junctions, or ambiguous translated residues. V3J clonotypes were defined as sequences sharing the same inferred V gene, J gene, and CDR3 amino acid sequence. The percentage overlap between two repertoires was calculated by dividing the number of shared unique clonotypes by the size of the smaller repertoire. RTK rarefaction, the Chao1 estimator, and Recon v2.1 estimates of unobserved clonotypes were used to assess repertoire richness. OLGA was used to compute generation probabilities for all TCRbeta clonotypes that the gDNA method yielded from a few donors. The source is immuneACCESS, and TCRdb retained only in-frame sequences with V and J called. Part of the clones is not carried over; for the studies checked, unresolved V genes explain less than half of this, and the remainder is unexplained. Clonal size and the V and J genes are those of that table, whereas D and trimming came from the DNA. In all, the sample holds millions of clones, and just over 90% of those were seen once. 1.5% to 2% of the sample rests with the top ten.

CD8 naive samples were obtained by positive selection for CCR7 among CD45RO-negative cells, yielding a CD45RA+CCR7+ population from which TemRA cells were excluded. The donors were healthy, HIV-negative adults with no recently reported acute infections or vaccinations. Only Caucasian adults living in Nashville, Tennessee, USA were represented among the donors. Blood was obtained by leukapheresis, after which PBMCs were separated by Ficoll-Histopaque density gradient centrifugation and cryopreserved in liquid nitrogen vapor phase. Analytical flow cytometry was used to check the purity and quantity of every magnetically sorted T cell population. Genomic DNA was isolated from each sorted fraction and quantified by UV absorbance on a Nanodrop 2000c.

The clonotype originates from a man younger than 35 in good health. Some clones in this sample may be carry-over from other donors' samples. Sequencing was performed on naive CD8+ T cells from PBMCs. The cell subset or site label, as the study defines it: CD45RA+CCR7+. The sequence links TRBV27 to TRBJ2-1; the D gene is perhaps TRBD2, from 5 matching bases. The nucleotides are TGTGCCAGCAGTTCCCGGACGGAGGACGAAGAGCAGTTCTTC. It specifies CASSSRTEDEEQFF.